The next 2 T cell receptor beta chains were all read from a single sample in a study of cytomegalovirus exposure and HLA in healthy donors. The primer mix had 60 Vbeta and 13 Jbeta primers. TCRdb keeps only in-frame clones here, not all; method: immunoSEQ multiplex PCR. The profile shows under 110,000 clones, about 71% of them singletons. Material for sequencing was PBMCs. The receptors here all came from a boy aged 5-17 years in good health and CMV-seronegative.

The chain recombines TRBV5-4 with TRBJ2-2, with a tentative D call TRBD1 (5 bases). Germline V gives CDR1 SGHNT, CDR2 YYREEE (reference sequence). The CDR3 sequence is 15 residues long. Trimming shortened V by 7 bases and J by 0 bases, and 13 bases separated the two germline ends. In nucleotides, the CDR3 is TGTGCCAGCCAAGTCCCAGGGACGAACACCGGGGAGCTGTTTTTT. It yields the protein CASQVPGTNTGELFF.

There are a few counts of this clone. This CDR3 reads CASLSLTVNTEAFF. The CDR3 DNA follows: TGTGCCAGCTTGTCCTTAACTGTGAACACTGAAGCTTTCTTT. This chain links TRBV27 with TRBJ1-1; D unclear. CDR1 and CDR2 (germline): MNHEY, SMNVEV (reference sequence). V was cut by 8 bases and J by 0 bases, with 13 bases left in between. The CDR3 runs 14 residues.